Sequencing of this T cell receptor beta chain was carried out in a study of blood T cell repertoires in COVID-19 (dated by TCRdb to 2018 to 2020). Concerning the study at large: Samples from collaborators originated in the United States, Italy and Spain and spanned both the acute and convalescent phases of COVID-19. Samples were obtained from the ongoing ImmuneRACE study (first 160 participants) and from some 1,300 subjects provided by 6 global collaborators. The repertoires were made available in a free public database intended to serve as a resource for research on the immune response to SARS-CoV-2. Where available, HLA class I and class II types were taken from metadata supplied by the sample provider and were not determined by assay-based typing. Subjects who had been exposed to COVID-19, were actively infected with it, or had recovered from it provided the deeply sampled blood TCRbeta repertoires that made up the dataset. The material from the prospective study consisted of cDNA or gDNA derived from T cells, B-cell-depleted T cells, or PBMCs. Sample metadata almost always included a de-identified subject ID, COVID-19 status, age in years and sex. The investigation overall reported the following: The amount of clinical and demographic metadata varied by source and participant and was provided uncurated.

TCRbeta CDR3 regions were amplified from genomic DNA using the immunoSEQ Assay, a bias-controlled multiplex PCR. The source study handled its data this way. Within the assay, amplification of reference gene primers was used to estimate how many nucleated cells each sample contained. To quantify the absolute abundance of each unique TCRbeta CDR3 rearrangement, sequence reads were collapsed and filtered. For each sample, productive Simpson clonality was calculated as the square root of Simpson's diversity index across productive rearrangements. The immuneACCESS repertoire file appears here via TCRdb, limited to in-frame rearrangements. These files lack a portion of the clones; in checked studies, under half of the deficit traces to unresolved V genes, and the cause of the others is not known. V, J and clone size were drawn from that table, and D and trimming were deduced from the DNA. For this sample the table gives approximately 260,000 clones, of which approximately 83% were detected only once. Of the sample, around 3.6% falls within the top ten clones.

V ends up 0 bases short and J 4 bases short, with an unmatched junction base count of 6. CDR1 SGDLS and CDR2 YYNGEE were looked up in the germline V gene. The CDR3 measures 15 amino acids from cysteine to phenylalanine. Left in the record is the CDR3 DNA by itself, 45 bases read in frame from the first base. As concerns this clone: Its target antigen remains unknown. Per-nucleotide qualities are absent, and no much larger clonotype sits a single base away.

Enrolling through a virtual design, the prospective study's participants ranged in age from roughly 18 to 89 years and lived across about two dozen United States geographic areas. Cohort assignment in the prospective study relied on participant-reported clinical history from a screening survey and a study questionnaire. Recovered participants in ImmuneRACE Cohort 3 were defined by two consecutive negative NP/OP PCR tests, clearance by a healthcare professional, or resolution of symptoms. Each participant in the prospective study had whole blood, serum and a nasopharyngeal or oropharyngeal swab collected by mobile phlebotomists. Over a 2-month period, participants in the prospective study had the option of providing additional blood draws and questionnaires. Before DNA extraction, blood samples from the prospective study were shipped at room temperature or frozen.

Sequencing was carried out using PBMCs or T cells enriched from blood (not recorded which). The rearranged chain carries TRBV9 and TRBJ1-2, and 7 junction bases match TRBD1. The sequence came from a man between 45 and 60 years old who had recovered from COVID-19. The CDR3 here reads CASSVEGAWGYGYTF. The DNA sequence follows: TGTGCCAGCAGCGTAGAGGGGGCCTGGGGCTATGGCTACACCTTC. With all but the CDR3 taken from the reference TRBV9 and TRBJ1-2 genes, the full variable domain is: DSGVTQTPKHLITATGQRVTLRCSPRSGDLSVYWYQQSLDQGLQFLIQYYNGEERAKGNILERFSAQQFPDLHSELNLSSLELGDSALYFCASSVEGAWGYGYTFGSGTRLTVV.